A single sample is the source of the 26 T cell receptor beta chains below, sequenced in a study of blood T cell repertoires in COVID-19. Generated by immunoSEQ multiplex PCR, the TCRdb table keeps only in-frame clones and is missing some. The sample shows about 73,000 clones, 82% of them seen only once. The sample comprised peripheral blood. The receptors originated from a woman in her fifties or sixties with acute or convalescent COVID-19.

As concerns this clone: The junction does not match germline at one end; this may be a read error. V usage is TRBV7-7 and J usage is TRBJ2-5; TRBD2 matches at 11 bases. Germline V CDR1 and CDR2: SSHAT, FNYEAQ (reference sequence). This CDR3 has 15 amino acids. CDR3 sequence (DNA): TGTGCTAGCAGCCAAGGTGGGACTAGCGGTGAGACCCAGTACTTC. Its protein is CASSQGGTSGETQYF.

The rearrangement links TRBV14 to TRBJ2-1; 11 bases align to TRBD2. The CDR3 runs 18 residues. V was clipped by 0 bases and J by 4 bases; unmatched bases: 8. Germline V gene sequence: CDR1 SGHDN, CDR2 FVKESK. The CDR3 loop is CASSQDQLAGAGYNEQFF. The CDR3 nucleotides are TGTGCCAGCAGCCAAGATCAACTAGCGGGAGCGGGGTACAATGAGCAGTTCTTC.

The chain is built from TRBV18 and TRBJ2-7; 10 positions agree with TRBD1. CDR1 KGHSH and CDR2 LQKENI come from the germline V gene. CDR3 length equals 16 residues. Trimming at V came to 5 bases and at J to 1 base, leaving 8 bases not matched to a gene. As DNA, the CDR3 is TGTGCCAGCTCAACCGGGACAGGGGCGTTTTCCTACGAGCAGTACTTC. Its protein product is CASSTGTGAFSYEQYF.

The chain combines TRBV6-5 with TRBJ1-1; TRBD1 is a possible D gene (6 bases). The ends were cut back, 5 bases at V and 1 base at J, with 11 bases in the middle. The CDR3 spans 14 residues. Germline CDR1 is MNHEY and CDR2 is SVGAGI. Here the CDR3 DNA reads TGTGCCAGCAGTACTGGACAGAGGAACACTGAAGCTTTCTTT. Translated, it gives CASSTGQRNTEAFF.

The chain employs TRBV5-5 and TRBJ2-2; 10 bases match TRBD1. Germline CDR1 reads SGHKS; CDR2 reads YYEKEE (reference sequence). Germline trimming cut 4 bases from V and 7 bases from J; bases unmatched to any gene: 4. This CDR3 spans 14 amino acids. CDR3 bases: TGTGCCAGCAGCGCGGGACAGGGGCGCGGGGAGCTGTTTTTT. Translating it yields CASSAGQGRGELFF. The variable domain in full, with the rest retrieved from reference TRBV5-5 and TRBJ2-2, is DAGVTQSPTHLIKTRGQQVTLRCSPISGHKSVSWYQQVLGQGPQFIFQYYEKEERGRGNFPDRFSARQFPNYSSELNVNALLLGDSALYLCASSAGQGRGELFFGEGSRLTVL.

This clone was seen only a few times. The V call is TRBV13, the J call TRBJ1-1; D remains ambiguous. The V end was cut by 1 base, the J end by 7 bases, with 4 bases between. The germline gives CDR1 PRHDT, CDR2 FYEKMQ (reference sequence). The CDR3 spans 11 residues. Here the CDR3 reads CASSLVSEAFF. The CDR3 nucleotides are TGTGCCAGCAGCTTAGTCAGTGAAGCTTTCTTT.

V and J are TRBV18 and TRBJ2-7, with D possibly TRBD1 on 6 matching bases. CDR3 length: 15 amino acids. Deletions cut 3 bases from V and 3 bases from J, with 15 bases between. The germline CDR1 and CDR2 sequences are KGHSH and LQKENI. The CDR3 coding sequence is TGTGCCAGCTCACCGACCGGGACAACCTTCTACGAGCAGTACTTC. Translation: CASSPTGTTFYEQYF.

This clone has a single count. The CDR3 nucleotides are TGTGCCAGCAGCATGACTAGCGGGAGACCCCAGGGGACCGGGGAGCTGTTTTTT. Translation: CASSMTSGRPQGTGELFF. V gene TRBV21-1 combines with J gene TRBJ2-2; TRBD2, the D gene given by the table, was not confirmed from the DNA. TRBV21-1 is shown as a pseudogene. This CDR3 comprises 18 residues.

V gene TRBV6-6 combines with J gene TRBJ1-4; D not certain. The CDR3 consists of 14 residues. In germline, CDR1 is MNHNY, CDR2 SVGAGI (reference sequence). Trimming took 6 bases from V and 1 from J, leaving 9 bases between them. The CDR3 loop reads CASRVSGTNEKLFF. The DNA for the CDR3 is TGTGCCAGCAGAGTGTCAGGAACTAATGAAAAACTGTTTTTT.

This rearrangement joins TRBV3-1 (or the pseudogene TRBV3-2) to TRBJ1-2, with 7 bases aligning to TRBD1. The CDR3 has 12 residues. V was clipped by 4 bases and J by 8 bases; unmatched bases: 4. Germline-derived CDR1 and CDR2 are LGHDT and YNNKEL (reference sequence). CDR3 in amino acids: CASSRDRVGYTF. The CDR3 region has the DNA TGTGCCAGCAGCCGAGACAGGGTCGGCTACACCTTC.

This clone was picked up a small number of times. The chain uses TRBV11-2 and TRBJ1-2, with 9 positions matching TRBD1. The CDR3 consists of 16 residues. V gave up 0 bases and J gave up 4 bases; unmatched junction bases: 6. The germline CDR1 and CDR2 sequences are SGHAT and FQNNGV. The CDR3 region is CASSLDAGTGPYGYTF. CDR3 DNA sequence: TGTGCCAGCAGCTTAGATGCCGGGACAGGGCCCTATGGCTACACCTTC.

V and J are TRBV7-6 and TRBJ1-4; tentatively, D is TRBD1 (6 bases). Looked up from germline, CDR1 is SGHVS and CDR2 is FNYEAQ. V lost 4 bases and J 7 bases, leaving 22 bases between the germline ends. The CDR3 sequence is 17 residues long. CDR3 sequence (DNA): TGTGCCAGCAGCTCGGACGAACAGGGTAAGGAGACTGAAAAACTGTTTTTT. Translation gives CASSSDEQGKETEKLFF. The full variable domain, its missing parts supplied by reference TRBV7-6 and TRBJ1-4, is GAGVSQSPRYKVTKRGQDVALRCDPISGHVSLYWYRQALGQGPEFLTYFNYEAQQDKSGLPNDRFSAERPEGSISTLTIQRTEQRDSAMYRCASSSDEQGKETEKLFFGSGTQLSVL.

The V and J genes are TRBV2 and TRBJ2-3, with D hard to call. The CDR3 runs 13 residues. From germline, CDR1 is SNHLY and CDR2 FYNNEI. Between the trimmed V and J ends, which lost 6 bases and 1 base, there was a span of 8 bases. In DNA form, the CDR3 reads TGTGCCAGCAGGAAGCAGGGCACAGATACGCAGTATTTT. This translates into CASRKQGTDTQYF.

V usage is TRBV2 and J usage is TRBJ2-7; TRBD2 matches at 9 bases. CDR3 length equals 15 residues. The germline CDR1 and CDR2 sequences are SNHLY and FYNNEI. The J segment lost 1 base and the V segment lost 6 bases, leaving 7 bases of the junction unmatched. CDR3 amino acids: CASRKRLAGSYEQYF. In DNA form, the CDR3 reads TGTGCCAGCAGGAAGAGGCTAGCGGGGTCCTACGAGCAGTACTTC.

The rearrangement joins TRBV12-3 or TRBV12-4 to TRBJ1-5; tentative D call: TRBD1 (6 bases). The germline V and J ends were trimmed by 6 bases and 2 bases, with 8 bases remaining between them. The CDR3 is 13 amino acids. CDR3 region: CASSKGGNQPQHF. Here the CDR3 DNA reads TGTGCCAGCAGCAAGGGGGGCAATCAGCCCCAGCATTTT.

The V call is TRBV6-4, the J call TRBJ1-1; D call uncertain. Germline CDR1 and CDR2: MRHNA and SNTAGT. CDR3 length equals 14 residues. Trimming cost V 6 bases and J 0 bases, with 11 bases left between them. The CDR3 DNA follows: TGTGCCAGCAGGGAGGACGGAATGAACACTGAAGCTTTCTTT. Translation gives CASREDGMNTEAFF.

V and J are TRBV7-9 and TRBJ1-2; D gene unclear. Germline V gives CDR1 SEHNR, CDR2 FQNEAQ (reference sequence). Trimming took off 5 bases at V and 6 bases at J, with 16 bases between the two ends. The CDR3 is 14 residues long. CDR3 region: CASSRAGRENGYTF. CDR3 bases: TGTGCCAGCAGCCGGGCGGGTAGGGAGAATGGCTACACCTTC.

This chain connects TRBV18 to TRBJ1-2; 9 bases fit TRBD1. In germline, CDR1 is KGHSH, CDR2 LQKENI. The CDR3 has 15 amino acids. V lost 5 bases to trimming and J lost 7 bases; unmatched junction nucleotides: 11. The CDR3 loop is CASSERTGGAFGYTF. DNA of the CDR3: TGTGCCAGCTCAGAACGTACAGGGGGCGCCTTTGGCTACACCTTC.

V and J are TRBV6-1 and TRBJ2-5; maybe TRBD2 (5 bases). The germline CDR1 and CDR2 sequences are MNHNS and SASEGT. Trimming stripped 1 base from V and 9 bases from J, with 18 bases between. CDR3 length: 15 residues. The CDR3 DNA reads TGTGCCAGCAGTGAAGTTAGGACTGCCACCGGGGCCCAGTACTTC. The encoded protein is CASSEVRTATGAQYF.

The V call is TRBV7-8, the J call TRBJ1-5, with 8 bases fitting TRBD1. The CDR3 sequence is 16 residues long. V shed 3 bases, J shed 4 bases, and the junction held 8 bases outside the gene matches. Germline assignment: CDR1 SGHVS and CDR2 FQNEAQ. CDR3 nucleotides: TGTGCCAGCAGCTTGCAGAACCGGGACAGGAATCAGCCCCAGCATTTT. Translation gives CASSLQNRDRNQPQHF.

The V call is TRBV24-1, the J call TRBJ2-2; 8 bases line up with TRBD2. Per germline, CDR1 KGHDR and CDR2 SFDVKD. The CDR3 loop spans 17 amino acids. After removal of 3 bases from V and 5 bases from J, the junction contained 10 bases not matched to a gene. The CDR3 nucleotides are TGTGCCACCAGTGATCCGGGAGGAATAGCGGGAACCGGGGAGCTGTTTTTT. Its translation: CATSDPGGIAGTGELFF.

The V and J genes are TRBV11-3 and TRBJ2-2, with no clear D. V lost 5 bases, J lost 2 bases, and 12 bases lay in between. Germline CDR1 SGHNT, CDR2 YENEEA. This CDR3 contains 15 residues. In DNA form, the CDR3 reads TGTGCCAGCAGCCCTGGTAGAATTAACACCGGGGAGCTGTTTTTT. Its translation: CASSPGRINTGELFF.

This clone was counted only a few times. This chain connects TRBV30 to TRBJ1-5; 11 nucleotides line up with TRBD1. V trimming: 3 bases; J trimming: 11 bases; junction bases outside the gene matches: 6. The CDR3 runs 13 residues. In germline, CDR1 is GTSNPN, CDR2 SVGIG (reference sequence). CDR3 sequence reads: CAWSGQGAEAQHF. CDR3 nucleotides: TGTGCCTGGAGCGGACAGGGGGCGGAGGCCCAGCATTTT.

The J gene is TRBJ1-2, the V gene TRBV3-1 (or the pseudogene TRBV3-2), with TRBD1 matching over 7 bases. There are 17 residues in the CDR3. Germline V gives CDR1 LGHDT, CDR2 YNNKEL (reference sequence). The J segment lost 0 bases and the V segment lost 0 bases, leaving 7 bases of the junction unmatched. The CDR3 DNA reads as TGTGCCAGCAGCCAAGACCCCGGGACAGATTCTAACTATGGCTACACCTTC. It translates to CASSQDPGTDSNYGYTF.

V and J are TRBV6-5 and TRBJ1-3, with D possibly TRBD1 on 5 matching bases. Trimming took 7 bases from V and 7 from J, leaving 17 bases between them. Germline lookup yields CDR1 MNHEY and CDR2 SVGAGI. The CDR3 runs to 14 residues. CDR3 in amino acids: CASINGGGLNTIYF. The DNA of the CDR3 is TGTGCCAGCATCAACGGGGGAGGACTGAACACCATATATTTT.

CDR3 coding DNA: TGTGCCAGCGCACCGGAGACAGCTTATAATTCACCCCTCCACTTT. The encoded protein is CASAPETAYNSPLHF. The chain couples TRBV27 to TRBJ1-6; D perhaps matches TRBD1 (5 bases). Germline V gene lookup returns CDR1 MNHEY and CDR2 SMNVEV (reference sequence). Trimming removed 8 bases at V and 4 bases at J, with 15 bases between. This CDR3 has 15 residues.